The rows below give T cell receptor beta chains drawn from one sample of a study of blood T cell repertoires in COVID-19. Assay: immunoSEQ multiplex PCR; the TCRdb copy retains only in-frame clones and omits some. The sample lists 390,000 or so clones, about four fifths occurring once. The specimen was PBMCs or T cells enriched from blood (not recorded which). The receptor source for this set is a woman in her 50s who had recovered from COVID-19. Each CDR3 is given without its conserved first and last residue. Each record gives: V gene, CDR3 protein.

TRBV7-9 ASSMGHRNTEAF
TRBV12-3/TRBV12-4 ASSSAETQY
TRBV4-1 ASSQDRVSSYEQY
TRBV3-1/TRBV3-2 ASSPGVYYGYT
TRBV27 ASSGGFGYT
TRBV11-2 ASSSQGADTEAF
TRBV29-1 SVDQGGGQPQH
TRBV7-2 ASSFRDRTEAF
TRBV2 ASRGLAGRRADTQY
TRBV6-5 ASQAGRRSEQY
TRBV6-5 ASRRDEGNYGYT
TRBV18 ASSRDSQVYGYT
TRBV27 ASSLAPNPTDRPRETQY
TRBV7-9 ASSSYAAGGN
TRBV7-2 ASSLTRGYNEQF
TRBV7-2 ASITPGQGSYGYT
TRBV7-9 ASSLLPRTGVGYT
TRBV12-3/TRBV12-4 ASSLQNYGYT
TRBV15 ATSPRALELNQPQH
TRBV28 ATELQGQETQY
TRBV7-2 ASSLGGTGGTGELF
TRBV28 ASSFQAWVPNYGYT
TRBV5-6 ASSIHEQY